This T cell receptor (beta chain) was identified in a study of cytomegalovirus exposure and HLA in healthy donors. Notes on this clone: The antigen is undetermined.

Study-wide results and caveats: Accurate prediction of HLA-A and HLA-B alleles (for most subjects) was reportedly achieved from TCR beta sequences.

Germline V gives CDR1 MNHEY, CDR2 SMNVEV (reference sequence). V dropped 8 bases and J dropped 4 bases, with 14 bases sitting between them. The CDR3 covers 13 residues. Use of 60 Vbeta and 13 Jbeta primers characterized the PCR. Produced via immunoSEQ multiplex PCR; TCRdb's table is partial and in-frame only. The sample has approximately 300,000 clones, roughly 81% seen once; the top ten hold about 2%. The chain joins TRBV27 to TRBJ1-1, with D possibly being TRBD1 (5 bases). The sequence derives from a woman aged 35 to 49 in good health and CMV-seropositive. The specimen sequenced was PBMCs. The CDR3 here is CASSDPGGTEAFF. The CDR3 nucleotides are TGTGCCAGCTCCGACCCCGGGGGCACTGAAGCTTTCTTT.